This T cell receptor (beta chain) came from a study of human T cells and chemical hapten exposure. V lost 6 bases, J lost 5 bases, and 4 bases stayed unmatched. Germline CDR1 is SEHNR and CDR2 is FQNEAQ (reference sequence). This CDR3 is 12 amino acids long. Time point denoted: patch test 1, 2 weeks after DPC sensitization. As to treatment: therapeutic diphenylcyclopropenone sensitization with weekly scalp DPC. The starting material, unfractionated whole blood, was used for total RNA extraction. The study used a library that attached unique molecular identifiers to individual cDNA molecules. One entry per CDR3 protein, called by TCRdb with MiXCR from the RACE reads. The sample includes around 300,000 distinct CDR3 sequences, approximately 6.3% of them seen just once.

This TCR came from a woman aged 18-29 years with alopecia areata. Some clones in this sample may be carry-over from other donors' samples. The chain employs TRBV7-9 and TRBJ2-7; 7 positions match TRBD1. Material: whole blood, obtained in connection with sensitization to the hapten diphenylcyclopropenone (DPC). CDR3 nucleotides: TGTGCCAGCAGGAGCACAGGGGACGAGCAGTACTTC. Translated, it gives CASRSTGDEQYF.